The 14 T cell receptor beta chains presented below share a single source sample, sequenced in a study of blood T cell repertoires in COVID-19. TCRdb's copy holds only in-frame clones and misses some; the assay was immunoSEQ multiplex PCR. The table includes some 220,000 clones, 80% to 85% detected once. Source material: peripheral blood. These receptor sequences come from an elderly woman with active or convalescent COVID-19.

This clone appeared once. The CDR3: CASSLGGANYGYTF. In DNA form, the CDR3 reads TGTGCCAGCAGTTTAGGCGGAGCTAACTATGGCTACACCTTC. This chain joins TRBV27 and TRBJ1-2, with D uncertain. Trimming took 2 bases from V and 0 from J, leaving 7 bases between them. Germline values: CDR1 MNHEY, CDR2 SMNVEV (reference sequence). The CDR3 contains 14 residues.

The chain links TRBV27 to TRBJ1-2; D unclear. Germline V lookup: CDR1 MNHEY, CDR2 SMNVEV (reference sequence). Trimming took off 0 bases at V and 5 bases at J, with 19 bases between the two ends. CDR3 length: 17 residues. This CDR3 is CASSLSPSGRTEYGYTF. The CDR3 coding sequence is TGTGCCAGCAGTTTATCCCCTAGCGGCAGGACTGAATATGGCTACACCTTC.

This clone turned up a few times. V usage is TRBV5-1 and J usage is TRBJ2-1; TRBD2 is a possible D gene (6 bases). Germline V CDR1 and CDR2: SGHRS, YFSETQ. This CDR3 is built from 13 residues. V was shortened by 4 bases and J by 4 bases, with 9 bases between the two germline ends. This CDR3 reads CASSAGRYNEQFF. Written as DNA, the CDR3 is TGCGCCAGCAGCGCGGGACGGTACAATGAGCAGTTCTTC.

The gene calls are TRBV19 and TRBJ2-3; 7 positions agree with TRBD2. Germline CDR1 LNHDA, CDR2 SQIVND (reference sequence). The J segment lost 2 bases and the V segment lost 6 bases, leaving 5 bases of the junction unmatched. The CDR3 runs 14 residues. The DNA for the CDR3 is TGTGCCAGTAGCACGGGGGGATTCACAGATACGCAGTATTTT. This gives the protein CASSTGGFTDTQYF.

This chain links TRBV2 with TRBJ1-1; 7 bases are shared with TRBD1. The V gene end was trimmed by 6 bases and the J gene end by 3 bases; junction bases not matched to a gene: 7. Germline values: CDR1 SNHLY, CDR2 FYNNEI. CDR3 length: 14 residues. The CDR3 reads CASRATGLDTEAFF. CDR3 DNA: TGTGCCAGCAGAGCGACAGGGTTGGACACTGAAGCTTTCTTT.

V gene TRBV6-5 combines with J gene TRBJ1-1; D possibly corresponds to TRBD1 (5 bases). The CDR3 spans 13 residues. The germline CDR1 and CDR2 sequences are MNHEY and SVGAGI. V was shortened by 1 base and J by 3 bases, with 6 bases between the two germline ends. CDR3 amino acids: CASSYFRDTEAFF. DNA for the CDR3: TGTGCCAGCAGTTACTTCAGGGACACTGAAGCTTTCTTT.

This chain links TRBV7-8 with TRBJ2-3, with a tentative D call TRBD2 (8 bases). CDR1 and CDR2 (germline): SGHVS, FQNEAQ. The CDR3 length is 17 residues. V was cut by 2 bases and J by 2 bases, with 17 bases left in between. CDR3 in amino acids: CASSLRGGQRYTDTQYF. The CDR3 nucleotides read TGTGCCAGCAGCTTACGGGGGGGACAGCGATACACAGATACGCAGTATTTT.

The genes are TRBV19 and TRBJ2-7; 12 nucleotides agree with TRBD2. V lost 8 bases and J lost 1; bases outside the gene matches: 3. CDR3 length: 14 amino acids. Germline lookup yields CDR1 LNHDA and CDR2 SQIVND (reference sequence). The CDR3 nucleotides are TGTGCCAGTCGGACTAGCGGGACGTCCTACGAGCAGTACTTC. It codes for CASRTSGTSYEQYF.

The chain links TRBV6-2 or TRBV6-3 to TRBJ1-2, with D unclear. Trimming removed 5 bases from V and 5 bases from J, with 9 bases in between. The length of the CDR3 is 12 residues. Germline values: CDR1 MNHEY, CDR2 SVGEGT. The CDR3 reads CASSPRGYGYTF. CDR3 bases: TGTGCCAGCAGTCCCCGCGGTTATGGCTACACCTTC.

In this sample, this clone turned up once. This chain uses TRBV12-3 or TRBV12-4 with TRBJ1-1; TRBD1 is a possible D gene (5 bases). V was trimmed by 3 bases and J by 5 bases, leaving 10 bases between them. CDR3 length equals 13 residues. The DNA for the CDR3 is TGTGCCAGCAGTTTGCAGGGCCTAACTGAAGCTTTCTTT. Translation gives CASSLQGLTEAFF.

The J gene is TRBJ2-3, the V gene TRBV28, with TRBD2 as a possible D gene (6 bases). Germline CDR1 MDHEN, CDR2 SYDVKM. V dropped 6 bases and J dropped 0 bases, with 10 bases sitting between them. This CDR3 has 14 residues. The CDR3: CASRGRSSTDTQYF. CDR3 nucleotide sequence: TGTGCCAGCAGGGGGAGGTCCAGCACAGATACGCAGTATTTT.

The rearrangement joins TRBV7-9 to TRBJ1-1; D is unclear. Per the germline V gene, CDR1 is SEHNR and CDR2 is FQNEAQ (reference sequence). This CDR3 comprises 13 residues. Trimming pared 4 bases from V and 3 bases from J, leaving 9 bases between. This CDR3 reads CASSSQRDTEAFF. The CDR3, as DNA: TGTGCCAGCAGCTCCCAGCGGGACACTGAAGCTTTCTTT.

This chain links TRBV19 with TRBJ2-1; 9 nucleotides agree with TRBD1. Unmatched junction bases numbered 10, after V lost 3 bases and J lost 10 bases. Germline V gene sequence: CDR1 LNHDA, CDR2 SQIVND (reference sequence). CDR3 length: 15 residues. For the CDR3, the DNA is TGTGCCAGTAGTATCTGGACAGGGGCCTTTCGCGAGCAGTTCTTC. Encoded protein: CASSIWTGAFREQFF.

V is TRBV4-3 and J is TRBJ1-5; possibly TRBD1 for D (5 bases). The CDR3 length is 15 residues. V lost 1 base, J lost 4 bases, and 11 bases lay in between. Germline CDR1 and CDR2: LGHNA and YSLEER. This chain's CDR3 is CASSQALQGNQPQHF. DNA of the CDR3: TGCGCCAGCAGCCAAGCGCTCCAGGGTAATCAGCCCCAGCATTTT.